This T cell receptor beta chain comes out of a study of T cell responses to AZD1222 COVID-19 vaccine. This CDR3 has 15 residues. The trim removed 7 bases at V and 5 bases at J, leaving 12 bases unmatched. Germline V gene sequence: CDR1 LNHDA, CDR2 SQIVND (reference sequence). Broader study findings: Clonal diversity was possibly underestimated, and the donors were mostly white British, with more females. Spike-specific TCR breadth and depth grew following two AZD1222 doses. In all cases, repertoires were sampled only after the peak T cell response.

Repertoires were generated with immunoSEQ multiplex PCR, while TCRdb's copy carries only in-frame clones and drops some. The data show some 130,000 clones, 70% to 90% seen once. Regarding this clone: Antigen specificity is unknown.

This material consisted of peripheral blood, taken 28 days after the second AZD1222 dose. This clonotype originated in an adult who received the AZD1222 COVID-19 vaccine. The rearrangement joins TRBV19 to TRBJ2-5; the match to TRBD1 covers 8 bases. CDR3 in DNA: TGTGCCAGTACCTTAGGGACAGGCCCTGGGGAGACCCAGTACTTC. Its translation is CASTLGTGPGETQYF. Looking up the rest from reference TRBV19 and TRBJ2-5 gives the full variable domain: DGGITQSPKYLFRKEGQNVTLSCEQNLNHDAMYWYRQDPGQGLRLIYYSQIVNDFQKGDIAEGYSVSREKKESFPLTVTSAQKNPTAFYLCASTLGTGPGETQYFGPGTRLLVL.